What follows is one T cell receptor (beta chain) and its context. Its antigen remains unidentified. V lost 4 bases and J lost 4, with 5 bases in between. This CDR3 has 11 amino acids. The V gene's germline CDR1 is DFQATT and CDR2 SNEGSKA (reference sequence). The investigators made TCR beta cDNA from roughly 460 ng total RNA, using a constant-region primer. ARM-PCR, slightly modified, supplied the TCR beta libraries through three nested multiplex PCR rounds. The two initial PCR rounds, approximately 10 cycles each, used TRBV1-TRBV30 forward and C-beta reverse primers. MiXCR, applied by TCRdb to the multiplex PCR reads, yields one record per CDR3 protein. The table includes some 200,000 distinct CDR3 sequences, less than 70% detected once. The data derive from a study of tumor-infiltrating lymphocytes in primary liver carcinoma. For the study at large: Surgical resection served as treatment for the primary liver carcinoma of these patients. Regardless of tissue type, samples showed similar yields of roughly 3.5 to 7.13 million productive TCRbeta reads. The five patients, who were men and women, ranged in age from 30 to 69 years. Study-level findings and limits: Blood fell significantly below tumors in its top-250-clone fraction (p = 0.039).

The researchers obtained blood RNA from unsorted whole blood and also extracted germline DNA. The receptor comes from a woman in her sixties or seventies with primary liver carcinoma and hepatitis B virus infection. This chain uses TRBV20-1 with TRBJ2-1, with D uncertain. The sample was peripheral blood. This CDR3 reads CSATEYNEQFF. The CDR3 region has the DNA TGCAGTGCTACGGAATACAATGAGCAGTTCTTC.